This T cell receptor beta chain comes out of a study of molecular identifiers for immune sequencing clone quantification. Study outcomes and limitations: Clone sizes that are highly expanded could be underestimated when identical TCR molecules share a barcode. Effector cells kept over 98% of their molecules in clones above 20 RNA copies, while naive cells kept under 1% there.

TCRdb used MiXCR to reprocess the PCR reads, holding one entry per CDR3 protein. The sample has about 320,000 distinct CDR3 sequences, 20% to 25% seen once. The count of this clonotype is one. Its antigen is as yet unknown. A much larger clone is a single base away; this may be a read error. The CDR3 has 14 amino acids. V lost 10 bases, J lost 3 bases, and 19 bases lay in between. The sequence derives from a human donor in good health. Some libraries in this study had Jurkat cell RNA spiked in. The V and J genes are TRBV5-3 and TRBJ1-1; D ambiguous. Being an ORF, TRBV5-3 has a function that is uncertain. The source material was naive CD8+ T cells from blood, with Jurkat cell RNA spiked in. Subset specified: FACS-sorted CD8+CD4-CCR7+CD45RA+ naive T cells. The CDR3 sequence is CAGSYRTLDTEAFF. CDR3 nucleotide sequence: TGTGCCGGCAGCTACCGCACCCTGGACACTGAAGCTTTCTTT.